One and the same sample provided the 29 T cell receptor beta chains below, sequenced in a study of T-cell memory formation after mild COVID-19 (dated by TCRdb to about 2021). Library construction relied on 5' RACE. TCRdb shows the sequencer as Illumina NovaSeq 6000. The raw public data were reprocessed by TCRdb itself: fastp quality trimming at Q25, MiXCR clonotype calling, in-frame beta chains only. Each entry is one CDR3 protein sequence, shown with its most common DNA and genes. The sample table contains fewer than 300,000 distinct CDR3 sequences; only one count was recorded for more than 15% of them. The ten biggest clones cover roughly 23% of the sample. The sample was PBMCs or a T cell subset sorted from them (not recorded which). All receptors come from a man between 18 and 29 years old who had mild COVID-19 (a few samples of this study predate the infection). The sample titles of this study are shuffled in the database, so cell type and time point are left out; the donor was told from shared clones.

This clonotype occurred a few times. The CDR3: CASSPPWNTEAFF. The CDR3 nucleotides read TGTGCCAGCAGTCCCCCTTGGAACACTGAAGCTTTCTTT. This rearrangement joins TRBV2 to TRBJ1-1; no reliable D call. The CDR3 is made up of 13 amino acids. The V and J ends lost 5 bases and 1 base respectively, with 8 bases between them. CDR1 SNHLY and CDR2 FYNNEI come from the germline V gene. Complete variable domain (other parts from reference TRBV2 and TRBJ1-1): EPEVTQTPSHQVTQMGQEVILRCVPISNHLYFYWYRQILGQKVEFLVSFYNNEISEKSEIFDDQFSVERPDGSNFTLKIRSTKLEDSAMYFCASSPPWNTEAFFGQGTRLTVV.

This clonotype was counted many times. The V gene is TRBV4-1, the J gene TRBJ2-7, with 7 bases identical to TRBD1. The V segment lost 3 bases and the J segment 9 bases; nucleotides outside the gene matches: 8. Germline V CDR1 and CDR2: MGHRA, YSYEKL. The CDR3 loop spans 13 amino acids. In DNA form, the CDR3 reads TGCGCCAGCAGCCAGACACAGGGGCTACGGCAGTACGTC. As protein: CASSQTQGLRQYV.

This clonotype was recorded many times. The rearrangement uses TRBV4-3 and TRBJ2-7; D is possibly TRBD1 (6 bases). This CDR3 region has 14 residues. Germline assignment: CDR1 LGHNA and CDR2 YSLEER. Between the trimmed V and J ends, which lost 3 bases and 1 base, there was a span of 10 bases. In DNA form, the CDR3 reads TGCGCCAGCAGCCAGTCTACAGGGTCCTACGAGCAGTACTTC. It specifies CASSQSTGSYEQYF.

In this sample, this clonotype turned up many times. V is TRBV2 and J is TRBJ2-3; TRBD2 agrees at 8 bases. J gave up 4 bases and V 7 bases, and 4 bases lay outside the gene matches. The CDR3 extends over 13 amino acids. From germline, CDR1 is SNHLY and CDR2 FYNNEI. The CDR3 sequence: CASIPGGPDTQYF. Here the CDR3 DNA reads TGTGCCAGCATTCCGGGGGGGCCAGATACGCAGTATTTT.

The chain uses TRBV10-3 and TRBJ2-3; D remains ambiguous. The CDR3 is made up of 14 amino acids. V was clipped by 5 bases and J by 0 bases, with 9 bases between them. Germline V CDR1 and CDR2: ENHRY, SYGVKD. CDR3 sequence reads: CAISRLASTDTQYF. The CDR3 nucleotides are TGTGCCATCAGTCGTTTGGCAAGCACAGATACGCAGTATTTT.

This clonotype was counted only a few times. V gene TRBV6-5 combines with J gene TRBJ2-7; tentative D call: TRBD2 (6 bases). CDR1 MNHEY and CDR2 SVGAGI come from the germline V gene. The CDR3 is 15 amino acids. V was shortened by 5 bases and J by 3 bases, with 17 bases between the two germline ends. For the CDR3, the DNA is TGTGCCAGCAGTCCCACCGTCATGGGGGGCTACGAGCAGTACGTC. It translates to CASSPTVMGGYEQYV.

This clonotype was picked up a small number of times. This rearrangement joins TRBV5-1 to TRBJ1-1; D unresolved. The germline CDR1 and CDR2 sequences are SGHRS and YFSETQ. There are 13 residues in the CDR3. V lost 0 bases and J lost 5, with 8 bases in between. The CDR3 region is CASSLAFGTEAFF. CDR3 sequence (DNA): TGCGCCAGCAGCTTGGCTTTCGGGACTGAAGCTTTCTTT. The variable domain in full, completed from reference TRBV5-1 and TRBJ1-1, reads KAGVTQTPRYLIKTRGQQVTLSCSPISGHRSVSWYQQTPGQGLQFLFEYFSETQRNKGNFPGRFSGRQFSNSRSEMNVSTLELGDSALYLCASSLAFGTEAFFGQGTRLTVV.

V is TRBV2 and J is TRBJ2-2; 10 bases map to TRBD2. V lost 3 bases, J lost 3 bases, and 7 bases stayed unmatched. Germline CDR1 SNHLY, CDR2 FYNNEI. The length of the CDR3 is 17 residues. CDR3 in DNA: TGTGCCAGCAGTGATCGGGTAGCGGGGGGCTACACCGGGGAGCTGTTTTTT. This translates into CASSDRVAGGYTGELFF.

This chain connects TRBV5-1 to TRBJ2-1; 9 bases align to TRBD2. The CDR3 consists of 15 residues. V trimming: 4 bases; J trimming: 4 bases; junction bases outside the gene matches: 6. Germline V gene sequence: CDR1 SGHRS, CDR2 YFSETQ. The CDR3 region is CASSARLAEYNEQFF. The CDR3 DNA sequence: TGCGCCAGCAGCGCACGACTAGCGGAGTACAATGAGCAGTTCTTC.

There are a few counts of this clonotype. The chain is built from TRBV5-5 and TRBJ1-1, with 8 bases that match TRBD1. The length of the CDR3 is 16 residues. Germline V gene data show CDR1 as SGHKS and CDR2 as YYEKEE (reference sequence). J lost 3 bases, V lost 3 bases, and 10 bases had no gene match. As DNA, the CDR3 is TGTGCCAGCAGCTCGGCCAGGGGGCGAAGAGACACTGAAGCTTTCTTT. It codes for CASSSARGRRDTEAFF. The variable domain in full, completed from reference TRBV5-5 and TRBJ1-1, reads DAGVTQSPTHLIKTRGQQVTLRCSPISGHKSVSWYQQVLGQGPQFIFQYYEKEERGRGNFPDRFSARQFPNYSSELNVNALLLGDSALYLCASSSARGRRDTEAFFGQGTRLTVV.

This clonotype showed up just a few times. The V gene is TRBV4-2, the J gene TRBJ1-1, with unresolved D. CDR1 is LGHNA and CDR2 is YNFKEQ in the germline V gene. The CDR3 totals 13 residues. V lost 1 base to trimming and J lost 7 bases, with 10 bases between them. The CDR3 DNA reads TGTGCCAGCAGCCAAGGGGAATCTGATGAAGCTTTCTTT. Encoded protein: CASSQGESDEAFF.

At least ten counts were recorded for this clonotype. The chain joins TRBV20-1 to TRBJ1-2, with D maybe TRBD1 (5 bases). With 6 bases removed from V and 0 bases from J, the gap between germline ends came to 14 bases. This CDR3 has 14 amino acids. Looked up from germline, CDR1 is DFQATT and CDR2 is SNEGSKA (reference sequence). The CDR3: CSAPEGITNYGYTF. The CDR3 nucleotides are TGCAGTGCGCCGGAGGGGATTACTAACTATGGCTACACCTTC.

The sample holds a few counts of this clonotype. The chain uses TRBV4-1 and TRBJ2-1; 9 bases align to TRBD1. Germline V gene sequence: CDR1 MGHRA, CDR2 YSYEKL. V lost 3 bases to trimming and J lost 8 bases; unmatched junction nucleotides: 8. The CDR3 sequence is 15 residues long. The CDR3 sequence: CASSHPLGQGDEQFF. The CDR3 DNA reads TGCGCCAGCAGCCACCCCCTGGGACAGGGCGATGAGCAGTTCTTC.

The chain's CDR3 is CASNSLGAGRMYEQYF. The DNA for the CDR3 is TGTGCCAGCAACTCCCTGGGGGCAGGTAGGATGTACGAGCAGTACTTC. The chain combines TRBV6-5 with TRBJ2-7, with D maybe TRBD1 (6 bases). The germline V and J ends were trimmed by 7 bases and 4 bases, with 23 bases remaining between them. The V gene's germline CDR1 is MNHEY and CDR2 SVGAGI. This CDR3 spans 16 amino acids.

This clonotype was seen at least ten times. The chain couples TRBV12-3 or TRBV12-4 to TRBJ2-3; TRBD2 matches at 9 bases. This CDR3 is built from 15 residues. Unmatched junction bases numbered 7, after V lost 3 bases and J lost 6 bases. CDR3 loop: CASSLGGGVSDTQYF. CDR3 bases: TGTGCCAGCAGTTTGGGCGGGGGGGTTTCGGATACGCAGTATTTT.

The genes are TRBV4-2 and TRBJ1-2, with 8 bases that match TRBD1. The CDR3 sequence is 14 residues long. Germline V gene lookup returns CDR1 LGHNA and CDR2 YNFKEQ. J was trimmed by 13 bases and V by 0 bases; bases with no gene match: 10. Here the CDR3 reads CASSQDRTGTASTF. The CDR3 coding sequence is TGTGCCAGCAGCCAAGATCGGACAGGGACGGCAAGCACCTTC.

This chain links TRBV6-5 with TRBJ1-1, with 7 bases fitting TRBD1. CDR3 length: 15 amino acids. V lost 7 bases to trimming and J lost 7 bases; unmatched junction nucleotides: 15. The germline CDR1 and CDR2 sequences are MNHEY and SVGAGI. Here the CDR3 reads CASTLGRTGPNEAFF. The CDR3 nucleotides read TGTGCCAGCACCCTTGGAAGGACAGGACCTAATGAAGCTTTCTTT.

Concerning this clonotype itself: The junction differs from germline at one of its ends, possibly a read error. The V call is TRBV2, the J call TRBJ2-7; 7 positions match TRBD2. The CDR3 runs 12 residues. Per the germline V gene, CDR1 is SNHLY and CDR2 is FYNNEI. The CDR3 coding sequence is TGTGCCAGCAGTGCGACTAGCACCCGACAAAAGTTC. Encoded protein: CASSATSTRQKF.

This clonotype was observed a handful of times. This chain uses TRBV11-2 with TRBJ2-5; TRBD1 or TRBD2 may be the D gene (5 bases each). V dropped 5 bases and J dropped 3 bases, with 13 bases sitting between them. CDR1 and CDR2 from the germline V gene are SGHAT and FQNNGV. The CDR3 runs to 14 residues. The CDR3 nucleotides read TGTGCCAGCAGCCCCCCTGAGGGGAAAGAGACCCAGTACTTC. Translation gives CASSPPEGKETQYF.

This clonotype appeared many times. The chain carries TRBV20-1 and TRBJ2-4; D unclear. CDR3 size: 14 residues. The germline gives CDR1 DFQATT, CDR2 SNEGSKA (reference sequence). Trimming took 0 bases from V and 0 from J, leaving 6 bases between them. CDR3 sequence: CSARDSLAKNIQYF. The DNA of the CDR3 is TGCAGTGCTAGAGATTCCCTAGCCAAAAACATTCAGTACTTC.

V gene TRBV28 combines with J gene TRBJ1-2; unclear D gene. The V gene's germline CDR1 is MDHEN and CDR2 SYDVKM. Trimming removed 11 bases from V and 6 bases from J, with 25 bases in between. The CDR3 has 15 residues. CDR3 sequence: CACRGIPVAGHGYTF. The CDR3 DNA is TGTGCCTGCCGCGGAATCCCTGTGGCAGGTCATGGCTACACCTTC.

This chain joins TRBV27 and TRBJ2-7, with 7 bases matching TRBD2. The CDR3 sequence is 14 residues long. Losses at the gene ends were 8 bases for V and 2 bases for J; bases not matched to a gene: 9. Per germline, CDR1 MNHEY and CDR2 SMNVEV (reference sequence). The CDR3 sequence is CASQWGGTPYEQYF. The CDR3 nucleotides read TGTGCCAGCCAATGGGGGGGTACGCCCTACGAGCAGTACTTC.

The V call is TRBV5-1, the J call TRBJ2-2; 8 bases fit TRBD1. The V segment lost 4 bases and the J segment 1 base; nucleotides outside the gene matches: 3. The CDR3 is 15 residues long. Germline V CDR1 and CDR2: SGHRS, YFSETQ. The CDR3 nucleotides read TGCGCCAGCAGCATAGGACAGGGGAACACCGGGGAGCTGTTTTTT. Translation: CASSIGQGNTGELFF.

The genes are TRBV28 and TRBJ1-1; D unresolved. V shed 8 bases and J shed 3 bases, with 19 bases lying between them. CDR3 length: 15 amino acids. Germline lookup yields CDR1 MDHEN and CDR2 SYDVKM. The CDR3 reads CASREWGGSDTEAFF. The CDR3 DNA sequence: TGTGCCAGCCGGGAGTGGGGAGGAAGCGACACTGAAGCTTTCTTT.

V and J are TRBV6-5 and TRBJ2-4; D may be TRBD2 (6 bases). Germline V CDR1 and CDR2: MNHEY, SVGAGI. Trimming took off 6 bases at V and 6 bases at J, with 12 bases between the two ends. This CDR3 spans 13 amino acids. DNA for the CDR3: TGTGCCAGCAGCGCCGGGGGAGGAAACATTCAGTACTTC. Its protein is CASSAGGGNIQYF.

The chain has TRBV9 and TRBJ2-5; TRBD2 aligns across 7 bases. Losses at the gene ends were 4 bases for V and 0 bases for J; bases not matched to a gene: 3. The length of the CDR3 is 14 residues. Per the germline V gene, CDR1 is SGDLS and CDR2 is YYNGEE. CDR3 residues: CASSTRGDQETQYF. The CDR3 nucleotides read TGTGCCAGCAGCACCCGGGGGGACCAAGAGACCCAGTACTTC.

This clonotype was seen a handful of times. This sequence joins TRBV4-2 and TRBJ2-3, with D unresolved. Germline assignment: CDR1 LGHNA and CDR2 YNFKEQ. Trimming removed 10 bases at V and 6 bases at J, with 11 bases between. The CDR3 has 11 amino acids. CDR3: CATAIRDTQYF. The CDR3 region has the DNA TGTGCCACCGCCATTCGCGATACGCAGTATTTT.

V is TRBV7-2 and J is TRBJ2-5, with D hard to call. The CDR3 consists of 14 residues. The ends were cut back, 3 bases at V and 2 bases at J, with 10 bases in the middle. CDR1 is SGHTA and CDR2 is FQGNSA in the germline V gene. The CDR3 loop reads CASSLSQTQETQYF. CDR3 sequence (DNA): TGTGCCAGCAGCTTGTCACAGACGCAAGAGACCCAGTACTTC.

The chain employs TRBV6-5 and TRBJ2-1, with 8 bases identical to TRBD2. With V trimmed by 2 bases and J by 7 bases, 10 bases remained unmatched. The germline V gene has CDR1 MNHEY and CDR2 SVGAGI. The CDR3 runs 16 residues. CDR3 amino acids: CASSYPPGGPGNEQFF. The CDR3 DNA sequence: TGTGCCAGCAGTTACCCGCCGGGGGGGCCGGGAAATGAGCAGTTCTTC.